One sample yielded the 9 T cell receptor beta chains listed below, sequenced in a study of CD4+ T cells in melanoma. Only in-frame clones appear in the TCRdb table, and some are missing; sequencing was by immunoSEQ multiplex PCR. The sample includes around 110,000 clones, 80% to 95% of them seen just once. Sequences were obtained from peripheral blood. The receptors come from a human donor with melanoma.

The chain carries TRBV9 and TRBJ2-4, with TRBD2 matching 7 bases. The J segment lost 15 bases and the V segment lost 5 bases, leaving 14 bases of the junction unmatched. The CDR3 loop spans 13 amino acids. Germline V lookup: CDR1 SGDLS, CDR2 YYNGEE. The CDR3 DNA reads TGTGCCAGCAGACGGGGGGACCTGGGCCCTTGGTACTTC. It yields the protein CASRRGDLGPWYF.

This chain uses TRBV6-5 with TRBJ1-4, with D unresolved. The CDR3 length is 14 residues. The V gene lost 6 bases and the J gene lost 2 bases, with 10 bases spanning the gap. Germline lookup yields CDR1 MNHEY and CDR2 SVGAGI. The CDR3 loop reads CASSRDLTNEKLFF. The DNA of the CDR3 is TGTGCCAGCAGCCGAGATCTTACTAATGAAAAACTGTTTTTT.

The rearrangement uses TRBV21-1 and TRBJ1-2; the listed D gene, TRBD1, was not tested against the DNA. TRBV21-1 is marked as a pseudogene. CDR3 length: 14 residues. This CDR3 reads CASSNRTGYGGYTF. DNA for the CDR3: TGTGCCAGCAGCAACAGGACAGGGTACGGTGGCTACACCTTC.

This clone was detected a few times. V is TRBV5-4 and J is TRBJ1-6; D call uncertain. The CDR3 covers 15 residues. Germline CDR1 SGHNT, CDR2 YYREEE (reference sequence). V gave up 2 bases and J gave up 10 bases, with 16 bases separating them. CDR3 sequence (DNA): TGTGCCAGCAGCTTTCGACGGGGAGAGGGATCACCCCTCCACTTT. Amino acid sequence: CASSFRRGEGSPLHF.

This clone has only one observation. The rearrangement links TRBV19 to TRBJ1-3, with D unresolved. V was cut by 3 bases and J by 0 bases, with 6 bases left in between. Per the germline V gene, CDR1 is LNHDA and CDR2 is SQIVND (reference sequence). This CDR3 has 14 amino acids. The CDR3 spells CASSIGSSGNTIYF. The CDR3 region has the DNA TGTGCCAGTAGTATTGGCAGCTCTGGAAACACCATATATTTT. Drawing the rest from reference TRBV19 and TRBJ1-3, the complete variable domain is DGGITQSPKYLFRKEGQNVTLSCEQNLNHDAMYWYRQDPGQGLRLIYYSQIVNDFQKGDIAEGYSVSREKKESFPLTVTSAQKNPTAFYLCASSIGSSGNTIYFGEGSWLTVV.

A few counts support this clone. This chain uses TRBV18 with TRBJ1-1; 7 positions match TRBD1. In germline, CDR1 is KGHSH, CDR2 LQKENI. With V trimmed by 0 bases and J by 1 base, 2 bases remained unmatched. The CDR3 totals 15 residues. The CDR3 nucleotides read TGTGCCAGCTCACCACCGACAGGGAGGAACACTGAAGCTTTCTTT. Its translation: CASSPPTGRNTEAFF. Variable domain in full (rest from reference TRBV18 and TRBJ1-1): NAGVMQNPRHLVRRRGQEARLRCSPMKGHSHVYWYRQLPEEGLKFMVYLQKENIIDESGMPKERFSAEFPKEGPSILRIQQVVRGDSAAYFCASSPPTGRNTEAFFGQGTRLTVV.

CDR3 DNA: TGTGCCAGCTCACCCGATAGCCCTAGCGGGTTCACAGATACGCAGTATTTT. Protein product: CASSPDSPSGFTDTQYF. The rearrangement links TRBV18 to TRBJ2-3, with 8 positions matching TRBD2. V gave up 3 bases and J gave up 2 bases; unmatched junction bases: 10. The CDR3 totals 17 residues. Germline CDR1 KGHSH, CDR2 LQKENI.

The V call is TRBV28, the J call TRBJ1-3; possible D gene TRBD1, 6 bases. CDR3 length equals 17 residues. Looked up from germline, CDR1 is MDHEN and CDR2 is SYDVKM. V lost 4 bases to trimming and J lost 0 bases, with 16 bases between them. DNA of the CDR3: TGTGCCAGCAGTTCAGGACAGCTACCCCTCTCTGGAAACACCATATATTTT. This gives the protein CASSSGQLPLSGNTIYF. Using reference TRBV28 and TRBJ1-3 for the parts outside the CDR3, the full variable domain is DVKVTQSSRYLVKRTGEKVFLECVQDMDHENMFWYRQDPGLGLRLIYFSYDVKMKEKGDIPEGYSVSREKKERFSLILESASTNQTSMYLCASSSGQLPLSGNTIYFGEGSWLTVV.

This clone was counted between two and nine times. The genes are TRBV30 and TRBJ1-6; D is possibly TRBD1 (5 bases). The germline V gene has CDR1 GTSNPN and CDR2 SVGIG (reference sequence). Trimming took off 3 bases at V and 8 bases at J, with 11 bases between the two ends. The CDR3 has 13 amino acids. The DNA for the CDR3 is TGTGCCTGGAGGGGGGGAGGGGATTCACCCCTCCACTTT. Protein: CAWRGGGDSPLHF.